The rows below give T cell receptor beta chains drawn from one sample of a study of PD-L1 blockade in urothelial cancer. Method: immunoSEQ multiplex PCR; TCRdb's copy keeps in-frame clones and lacks some. The table records about 90,000 clones, roughly 85% of them present only once. The sequencing used PBMCs, collected around atezolizumab (anti-PD-L1) treatment. These receptors were taken from an older man with urothelial cancer. CDR3s include the opening cysteine and the closing phenylalanine or tryptophan. The D gene is left open where the match is weak. A row's size may be missing; if present it is once, few, many or a size class.

size,J,V,D,length,CDR3,DNA
few,TRBJ1-1,TRBV7-2,NA,14,CASSFEGVDTEAFF,TGTGCCAGCAGCTTTGAAGGGGTGGACACTGAAGCTTTCTTT
NA,TRBJ2-1,TRBV2,NA,13,CASSGAHNNEQFF,TGTGCCAGCAGTGGGGCCCATAACAATGAGCAGTTCTTC
NA,TRBJ2-2,TRBV4-2,TRBD2,18,CASSQGTSGGSNTGELFF,TGTGCCAGCAGCCAAGGAACTAGCGGGGGTTCGAACACCGGGGAGCTGTTTTTT
NA,TRBJ2-5,TRBV2,NA,13,CASCARYQETQYF,TGTGCCAGCTGTGCCCGGTACCAAGAGACCCAGTACTTC
NA,TRBJ2-1,TRBV11-2,NA,15,CASSPGGSGNNEQFF,TGTGCCAGCAGCCCAGGGGGTAGCGGGAACAATGAGCAGTTCTTC
once,TRBJ2-2,TRBV9,TRBD2,15,CASSALAGDTGELFF,TGTGCCAGCAGCGCCCTAGCGGGAGACACCGGGGAGCTGTTTTTT
once,TRBJ2-2,TRBV19,TRBD2,17,CASSPTAGLVVFGELFF,TGTGCCAGTAGTCCCACAGCGGGGTTAGTGGTTTTCGGGGAGCTGTTTTTT
NA,TRBJ2-1,TRBV15,TRBD1,14,CATSNDRVVGEQFF,TGTGCCACCAGCAATGACAGGGTGGTCGGTGAGCAGTTCTTC
NA,TRBJ1-1,TRBV6-5,NA,16,CASSYPPGGPSAEAFF,TGTGCCAGCAGTTATCCTCCCGGGGGGCCCTCCGCTGAAGCTTTCTTT
NA,TRBJ1-4,TRBV2,NA,17,CASSEVGRATTNEKLFF,TGTGCCAGCAGTGAAGTGGGCAGGGCTACAACTAATGAAAAACTGTTTTTT
NA,TRBJ1-2,TRBV30,NA,13,CAWTNTRRGSFAF,TGTGCCTGGACTAACACCCGCCGGGGTTCTTTCGCCTTC
NA,TRBJ1-2,TRBV10-2,NA,16,CASSLDRTTSNYGYTF,TGCGCCAGCAGTTTGGACAGAACTACCTCCAACTATGGCTACACCTTC
NA,TRBJ2-3,TRBV11-2,NA,14,CASSLNRVTDTQYF,TGTGCCAGCAGCTTGAACAGGGTGACAGATACGCAGTATTTT
NA,TRBJ2-1,TRBV10-1,TRBD2,13,CASSKSGGNEQFF,TGCGCCAGCAGTAAAAGCGGGGGCAATGAGCAGTTCTTC
NA,TRBJ2-5,TRBV7-3,NA,14,CASSLSGVGETQYF,TGTGCCAGCAGCTTATCAGGGGTGGGGGAGACCCAGTACTTC
NA,TRBJ2-3,TRBV2,TRBD1,15,CASMQDRESTDTQYF,TGTGCCAGCATGCAAGACAGGGAGAGCACAGATACGCAGTATTTT
NA,TRBJ2-5,TRBV2,TRBD2,14,CASSGGTRSETQYF,TGTGCCAGCAGTGGAGGGACTAGATCAGAGACCCAGTACTTC
few,TRBJ2-7,TRBV5-1,TRBD1,14,CASSLVQGAYEQYF,TGCGCCAGCAGCTTGGTACAGGGGGCGTACGAGCAGTACTTC
NA,TRBJ2-7,TRBV2,TRBD2,15,CASSQLPGGRYEQYF,TGTGCCAGCAGCCAACTTCCGGGAGGCCGGTACGAGCAGTACTTC
NA,TRBJ2-4,TRBV6-1,TRBD1,13,CASTSGQGYIQYF,TGTGCCAGCACGTCGGGACAGGGATACATTCAGTACTTC
NA,TRBJ2-5,TRBV7-9,NA,13,CASSLRREETQYF,TGTGCCAGCAGCTTACGCAGGGAAGAGACCCAGTACTTC
NA,TRBJ1-4,TRBV10-2,NA,19,CASSESILRNRATNEKLFF,TGCGCCAGCAGTGAGTCAATCCTACGTAACCGAGCAACTAATGAAAAACTGTTTTTT
NA,TRBJ2-7,TRBV28,TRBD1,16,CASSPSPGQGPLEQYF,TGTGCCAGCAGTCCCTCCCCGGGACAGGGACCTCTCGAGCAGTACTTC
once,TRBJ2-7,TRBV27,NA,14,CASSPRTYLYEQYF,TGTGCCAGCAGTCCCCGGACTTATCTTTACGAGCAGTACTTC
NA,TRBJ2-7,TRBV6-5,NA,15,CASSYGDTASYEQYF,TGTGCCAGCAGTTACGGGGACACCGCCTCCTACGAGCAGTACTTC
once,TRBJ2-2,TRBV5-1,TRBD2,17,CASSLGMTSGNTGELFF,TGCGCCAGCAGCTTGGGAATGACTAGCGGGAACACCGGGGAGCTGTTTTTT
NA,TRBJ1-5,TRBV19,NA,17,CASRNFGGILSNQPQHF,TGTGCCAGTAGAAATTTCGGAGGGATACTTAGCAATCAGCCCCAGCATTTT
NA,TRBJ1-1,TRBV19,NA,16,CASSRGFRGRRTEAFF,TGTGCCAGTAGTAGAGGCTTCCGGGGTCGGCGGACTGAAGCTTTCTTT
NA,TRBJ2-1,TRBV4-2,NA,16,CASSQRSAGHNNEQFF,TGTGCCAGCAGCCAAAGGTCAGCGGGACACAATAATGAGCAGTTCTTC
NA,TRBJ2-3,TRBV5-1,NA,15,CASSSLLGSTDTQYF,TGCGCCAGCAGCTCCCTACTAGGGAGCACAGATACGCAGTATTTT
NA,TRBJ2-1,TRBV19,TRBD2,17,CASSLGRTSGPYNEQFF,TGTGCCAGTAGTCTCGGACGGACTAGCGGACCCTACAATGAGCAGTTCTTC
NA,TRBJ1-1,TRBV6-5,NA,13,CASMDSMNTEAFF,TGTGCCAGCATGGACAGCATGAACACTGAAGCTTTCTTT
few,TRBJ2-1,TRBV2,NA,13,CASSWDLVNEQFF,TGTGCCAGCAGCTGGGACTTAGTAAATGAGCAGTTCTTC
NA,TRBJ2-7,TRBV6-1,TRBD1,15,CASSTPGQGSYEQYF,TGTGCCAGCAGTACTCCGGGACAGGGCTCCTACGAGCAGTACTTC
NA,TRBJ2-5,TRBV19,NA,13,CASSIGRAETQYF,TGTGCCAGTAGTATTGGCAGGGCAGAGACCCAGTACTTC
NA,TRBJ1-4,TRBV10-3,NA,13,CAISDTGPEKLFF,TGTGCCATCAGTGATACAGGGCCGGAAAAACTGTTTTTT
NA,TRBJ1-5,TRBV28,TRBD1,17,CASSLPGQGASNQPQHF,TGTGCCAGCAGCCTCCCGGGACAGGGGGCTAGCAATCAGCCCCAGCATTTT
NA,TRBJ2-7,TRBV10-2,NA,11,CASSAGSEQYF,TGCGCCAGCAGTGCAGGAAGCGAGCAGTACTTC
NA,TRBJ2-2,TRBV19,NA,15,CASSLRTSNTGELFF,TGTGCCAGTAGTCTCAGGACTTCGAACACCGGGGAGCTGTTTTTT
NA,TRBJ1-1,TRBV5-4,TRBD1,14,CASSPGQGNTEAFF,TGTGCCAGCAGCCCCGGACAGGGGAACACTGAAGCTTTCTTT
NA,TRBJ2-1,TRBV5-4,TRBD2,15,CASSSGGAIYNEQFF,TGTGCCAGCAGCTCCGGGGGGGCCATCTACAATGAGCAGTTCTTC
NA,TRBJ2-1,TRBV7-7,NA,15,CASSLEGGGYNEQFF,TGTGCCAGCAGCCTAGAGGGAGGAGGCTACAATGAGCAGTTCTTC
NA,TRBJ2-3,TRBV6-1,NA,13,CASSVYREDTQYF,TGTGCCAGCAGTGTCTACAGAGAAGATACGCAGTATTTT
NA,TRBJ2-7,TRBV11-3,TRBD1,14,CANNKTGGSYEQYF,TGTGCCAACAACAAAACAGGGGGCTCCTACGAGCAGTACTTC
NA,TRBJ2-1,TRBV11-2,TRBD2,15,CASRARLAGGYEQFF,TGTGCCAGCAGGGCCCGACTAGCGGGGGGCTATGAGCAGTTCTTC
NA,TRBJ2-3,TRBV4-2,NA,16,CASSQASAGSTDTQYF,TGTGCCAGCAGCCAAGCTTCGGCGGGAAGCACAGATACGCAGTATTTT
few,TRBJ2-3,TRBV9,NA,15,CASSVASLDADTQYF,TGTGCCAGCAGCGTAGCTAGCCTAGACGCAGATACGCAGTATTTT
NA,TRBJ1-6,TRBV6-5,NA,15,CASSYSGGVGSPLHF,TGTGCCAGCAGTTACTCCGGGGGTGTAGGTTCACCCCTCCACTTT
NA,TRBJ2-7,TRBV7-9,TRBD1,13,CASSLGDRYEQYF,TGTGCCAGCAGCTTAGGGGACAGGTACGAGCAGTACTTC
NA,TRBJ2-3,TRBV7-2,TRBD2,15,CASSLAGGSTDTQYF,TGTGCCAGCAGCTTAGCGGGGGGGAGCACAGATACGCAGTATTTT
NA,TRBJ2-5,TRBV7-8,NA,14,CASSRGTLQETQYF,TGTGCCAGCAGCCGGGGGACTTTACAAGAGACCCAGTACTTC
NA,TRBJ1-3,TRBV9,TRBD1,15,CASSPRQGSGNTIYF,TGTGCCAGCAGCCCGAGACAGGGTTCTGGAAACACCATATATTTT
NA,TRBJ2-2,TRBV4-2,TRBD2,16,CASSQGLAGETGELFF,TGTGCCAGCAGCCAAGGGCTAGCGGGGGAAACCGGGGAGCTGTTTTTT
NA,TRBJ2-5,TRBV11-3,TRBD2,18,CASSFGTSGPRLGETQYF,TGTGCCAGCAGCTTCGGGACTAGCGGGCCAAGGTTGGGGGAGACCCAGTACTTC
once,TRBJ2-1,TRBV19,NA,13,CASSLTDRGEQFF,TGTGCCAGTAGCCTAACCGATCGGGGTGAGCAGTTCTTC
NA,TRBJ1-5,TRBV2,TRBD1,14,CASSARTGDQPQHF,TGTGCCAGCAGTGCACGGACAGGGGACCAGCCCCAGCATTTT
NA,TRBJ2-1,TRBV10-2,TRBD1,14,CASKWDSTYNEQFF,TGCGCCAGCAAATGGGACAGTACCTACAATGAGCAGTTCTTC
NA,TRBJ2-5,TRBV14,NA,15,CASSQPGTPQETQYF,TGTGCCAGCAGCCAACCCGGGACACCTCAAGAGACCCAGTACTTC
NA,TRBJ2-7,TRBV14,TRBD2,16,CASSPYRERDSYEQYF,TGTGCCAGCAGCCCTTACCGGGAGCGGGACTCCTACGAGCAGTACTTC